Each of the 8 T cell receptor beta chains below was sequenced from the same sample in a study of T cell repertoires in ileal Crohn's disease. Sequenced by immunoSEQ multiplex PCR; TCRdb stores in-frame clones only, minus some. The table lists roughly 4,400 clones, about 80% of them singletons. Regarding time point: inflamed ileum from the surgical specimen. Sequenced input: ileal tissue. All receptors derive from an adult with Crohn's disease.

This sequence joins TRBV7-9 and TRBJ2-3, with D perhaps matching TRBD2 (5 bases). The CDR3 runs 16 residues. Trimming left V 3 bases short and J 4 bases short, with 17 bases between. Germline assignment: CDR1 SEHNR and CDR2 FQNEAQ (reference sequence). The CDR3 DNA reads as TGTGCCAGCAGCTTTCACCTAGGGAGAGGTTCAGATACGCAGTATTTT. Translated: CASSFHLGRGSDTQYF.

This chain uses TRBV30 with TRBJ1-1; 7 bases agree with TRBD1. The CDR3 contains 14 residues. Losses at the gene ends were 3 bases for V and 0 bases for J; bases not matched to a gene: 4. CDR1 and CDR2 (germline): GTSNPN, SVGIG (reference sequence). Here the CDR3 DNA reads TGTGCCTGGAGGACCGGGACAGTGAACACTGAAGCTTTCTTT. This codes for CAWRTGTVNTEAFF.

The CDR3 region has the DNA TGTGCCAGCAGTCAGGAATGGGGACAGCCCCAGCATTTT. It is translated as CASSQEWGQPQHF. This rearrangement joins TRBV6-6 to TRBJ1-5; D is unresolved. Deletions cut 5 bases from V and 7 bases from J, with 12 bases between. The CDR3 spans 13 residues. Germline CDR1 is MNHNY and CDR2 is SVGAGI (reference sequence).

Details on this clone: In the same sample, other DNA sequences code for this CDR3. V and J are TRBV4-3 and TRBJ2-1; possibly TRBD2 for D (7 bases). Trimming pared 6 bases from V and 1 base from J, leaving 16 bases between. Looked up from germline, CDR1 is LGHNA and CDR2 is YSLEER. The CDR3 loop spans 16 amino acids. This CDR3 is CASRPTSRGSYNEQFF. The CDR3 DNA reads TGCGCCAGCAGGCCGACTAGCAGGGGTTCCTACAATGAGCAGTTCTTC.

J is TRBJ1-2 and V is TRBV6-5; D is undetermined. Looked up from germline, CDR1 is MNHEY and CDR2 is SVGAGI. Deletions cut 6 bases from V and 2 bases from J, with 10 bases between. The CDR3 length is 13 residues. The CDR3 DNA is TGTGCCAGCAGAACGGACGTAAACTATGGCTACACCTTC. Translating gives CASRTDVNYGYTF.

The chain recombines TRBV10-1 with TRBJ1-1, with TRBD1 matching over 7 bases. This CDR3 has 14 amino acids. Looked up from germline, CDR1 is WNHNN and CDR2 is SYGVQD (reference sequence). V was pared by 6 bases and J by 6 bases, with 10 bases of the junction left unmatched. The CDR3 nucleotides read TGCGCCAGCAGATCAGGACAGGCCGGCGCTGAAGCTTTCTTT. This translates into CASRSGQAGAEAFF.

About this clone: A junction end diverges from the germline sequence, so it may reflect a read error. CDR3 amino acids: CASSLGYLRGLDRGLNGYTF. DNA for the CDR3: TGTGCCAGCAGTCTAGGATATTTGAGGGGCTTGGACAGGGGGCTGAATGGTTACACCTTC. The gene calls are TRBV27 and TRBJ1-2, with TRBD1 matching 11 bases. The CDR3 is 20 residues long. The V gene's germline CDR1 is MNHEY and CDR2 SMNVEV (reference sequence).

V gene TRBV5-1 combines with J gene TRBJ2-5, with a possible D match to TRBD2 (5 bases). CDR3 length equals 18 residues. V was cut by 4 bases and J by 4 bases, with 26 bases left in between. Germline CDR1 SGHRS, CDR2 YFSETQ. The DNA of the CDR3 is TGCGCCAGCAGCCAAACAACGAACCAGTGGCTAGCTGGAGAGACCCAGTACTTC. As protein: CASSQTTNQWLAGETQYF.